This T cell receptor beta chain was sequenced for a study of blood T cell repertoires in COVID-19. The CDR3 is 15 amino acids. CDR1 and CDR2 from the germline V gene are LNHNV and YYDKDF (reference sequence). V lost 1 base to trimming and J lost 7 bases, with 14 bases between them. The table came from immunoSEQ multiplex PCR; TCRdb's copy has only in-frame clones and leaves some out. The table lists approximately 240,000 clones, approximately 80% of them singletons, with 15% to 20% in the top ten. The table lists this clone with a few counts. Source material: peripheral blood. The sequence was collected from a woman at least 80 years old with active or convalescent COVID-19. The rearrangement uses TRBV15 and TRBJ1-5; no clear D gene. The chain's CDR3 is CATSRASQTRQPQHF. For the CDR3, the DNA is TGTGCCACCAGCAGAGCGTCCCAGACTAGGCAGCCCCAGCATTTT.